The 25 T cell receptor beta chains presented below share a single source sample, sequenced in a study of CD8+CD57+ T cells in acquired aplastic anemia. Profiles of TCR beta VDJ and CDR3 were generated from a genomic DNA template. TCRdb recomputed calls from the reads with MiXCR, one row per CDR3 protein. The table shows around 170,000 distinct CDR3 sequences, with about 64% occurring only once. Sequenced input: sorted CD4+, CD8+, or CD8+CD57+ T cells (not recorded which) from PBMCs. The receptor set was obtained from a human donor in good health.

The CDR3 DNA reads as TGTGCCAGTAGTATTAATGGGCAGGGAGGAGGTACGCAGTATTTT. It is translated as CASSINGQGGGTQYF. The chain is built from TRBV19 and TRBJ2-3; perhaps TRBD2 as D (6 bases). The CDR3 has 15 amino acids. The V end lost 3 bases, the J end lost 8 bases, and 18 bases lay between the germline ends. From germline, CDR1 is LNHDA and CDR2 SQIVND (reference sequence).

This chain connects TRBV2 to TRBJ2-5; 7 positions agree with TRBD2. The junction had 3 bases not matched to a gene; V was cut back by 3 bases and J by 2 bases. Germline V gene sequence: CDR1 SNHLY, CDR2 FYNNEI. The CDR3 is made up of 14 amino acids. The CDR3: CASSDTSEQETQYF. The CDR3 DNA follows: TGTGCCAGCAGTGACACTAGCGAGCAAGAGACCCAGTACTTC.

The V and J genes are TRBV5-1 and TRBJ2-7; 8 bases map to TRBD2. The CDR3 runs 14 residues. Losses at the gene ends were 4 bases for V and 3 bases for J; bases not matched to a gene: 6. Germline assignment: CDR1 SGHRS and CDR2 YFSETQ. The CDR3 DNA is TGCGCCAGCAGCCTAGCGGGCAGCGGCTACGAGCAGTACTTC. It codes for CASSLAGSGYEQYF.

The table lists this clonotype with many counts. The chain combines TRBV7-9 with TRBJ2-7; TRBD1 aligns across 10 bases. Trimming at V came to 3 bases and at J to 4 bases, leaving 3 bases not matched to a gene. The CDR3 contains 14 residues. Per germline, CDR1 SEHNR and CDR2 FQNEAQ (reference sequence). The CDR3 coding sequence is TGTGCCAGCAGCTTTTGGGACAGGGGTTACGAGCAGTACTTC. This encodes CASSFWDRGYEQYF.

The rearrangement links TRBV12-5 to TRBJ1-2; D unclear. CDR1 LGHNT and CDR2 FRNRAP come from the germline V gene. The CDR3 consists of 12 residues. CDR3 protein: CASSFVGYGYTF. The CDR3 DNA is TGTGCCAGCAGTTTCGTTGGCTATGGCTACACCTTC.

The rearrangement joins TRBV18 to TRBJ2-3; D perhaps matches TRBD2 (6 bases). V was clipped by 3 bases and J by 2 bases, with 12 bases between them. This CDR3 has 15 amino acids. Germline V gene sequence: CDR1 KGHSH, CDR2 LQKENI. The CDR3 sequence: CASSPREFITDTQYF. The CDR3 region has the DNA TGTGCCAGCTCACCCCGGGAGTTCATCACAGATACGCAGTATTTT.

Turning to this clonotype: Sequence at one end of the junction differs from germline and may be a read error. This rearrangement joins TRBV20-1 to TRBJ1-6; D remains ambiguous. This CDR3 has 15 amino acids. The V gene's germline CDR1 is DFQATT and CDR2 SNEGSKA (reference sequence). CDR3 protein: CSARVQLSYNSPLHF. As DNA, the CDR3 is TGCAGTGCTAGAGTTCAGCTCTCCTACAATTCACCCCTCCACTTT.

As for this clonotype: One end of the junction is discordant with germline, which a read error may explain. The chain has TRBV7-2 and TRBJ1-3; 7 bases are a match to TRBD1. Germline V gene lookup returns CDR1 SGHTA and CDR2 FQGNSA. The CDR3 is 15 residues long. In DNA form, the CDR3 reads TGTGCTAGCAGCTTAGCGACAGGGCGGGGAAACACCATATATTTT. Amino acids: CASSLATGRGNTIYF.

This clonotype was detected once. V is TRBV19 and J is TRBJ2-1; a possible D gene is TRBD2 (5 bases). Trimming cost V 6 bases and J 1 base, with 7 bases left between them. In germline, CDR1 is LNHDA, CDR2 SQIVND (reference sequence). This CDR3 is 13 amino acids long. CDR3: CASSGNSYNEQFF. The CDR3 DNA reads as TGTGCCAGTAGCGGGAATTCCTACAATGAGCAGTTCTTC.

With respect to this clonotype: Here the CDR3 omits its conserved ending phenylalanine or tryptophan, so a read error is the likely source. The rearrangement uses TRBV9 and TRBJ1-1; D not resolved. In germline, CDR1 is SGDLS, CDR2 YYNGEE. V was shortened by 0 bases and J by 4 bases, with 7 bases between the two germline ends. There are 13 residues in the CDR3. This chain's CDR3 is CASSVGWGTEAFL. The DNA of the CDR3 is TGTGCCAGCAGCGTAGGGTGGGGCACTGAAGCTTTCCTT.

Notes on this clonotype: A clone one base away is much larger, so this may be a read error. V is TRBV6-5 and J is TRBJ1-1; no firm D call. Germline loops: CDR1 MNHEY, CDR2 SVGAGI. CDR3 length: 13 residues. The ends were cut back, 2 bases at V and 6 bases at J, with 10 bases in the middle. As DNA, the CDR3 is TGTGCCAGCAGTTACGGTCGCCACTCTGAAGCTTTCTTT. Translated, it gives CASSYGRHSEAFF.

The rearrangement links TRBV2 to TRBJ1-5; the D is unclear. The CDR3 length is 14 residues. Trimming stripped 4 bases from V and 3 bases from J, with 10 bases between. Germline V gene lookup returns CDR1 SNHLY and CDR2 FYNNEI. This CDR3 is CASSAGRYNQPQHF. Written as DNA, the CDR3 is TGTGCCAGCAGTGCGGGGAGATACAATCAGCCCCAGCATTTT.

This clonotype was counted ten times or more. The V gene is TRBV14, the J gene TRBJ2-7; the D gene could be TRBD1 or TRBD2 (5 bases each). Germline V gene lookup returns CDR1 SGHDN and CDR2 FVKESK. This CDR3 contains 15 residues. The germline V and J ends were trimmed by 4 bases and 5 bases, with 18 bases remaining between them. DNA of the CDR3: TGTGCCAGCAGCCGAACCGGGGACCCAGCGGACGAGCAGTACTTC. Translation: CASSRTGDPADEQYF. Full variable domain (outside the CDR3, taken from reference TRBV14 and TRBJ2-7): EAGVTQFPSHSVIEKGQTVTLRCDPISGHDNLYWYRRVMGKEIKFLLHFVKESKQDESGMPNNRFLAERTGGTYSTLKVQPAELEDSGVYFCASSRTGDPADEQYFGPGTRLTVT.

V gene TRBV29-1 combines with J gene TRBJ2-1; TRBD2 agrees at 16 bases. The V gene's germline CDR1 is SQVTM and CDR2 ANQGSEA. Germline trimming cut 7 bases from V and 0 bases from J; bases unmatched to any gene: 9. This CDR3 region has 18 residues. The CDR3 DNA sequence: TGCAGCGCCACCGGGACTAGCGGGAGGGAAAGCTCCTACAATGAGCAGTTCTTC. Translated: CSATGTSGRESSYNEQFF.

This clonotype is a singleton in its sample. This chain links TRBV7-3 with TRBJ1-1; tentative D call: TRBD1 (5 bases). Trimming took off 3 bases at V and 4 bases at J, with 9 bases between the two ends. The germline CDR1 and CDR2 sequences are SGHTA and FQGTGA. The CDR3 is made up of 13 amino acids. CDR3: CASSFGGPTEAFF. CDR3 DNA: TGTGCCAGCAGCTTCGGGGGTCCCACTGAAGCTTTCTTT.

V is TRBV12-3 or TRBV12-4 and J is TRBJ2-7; no clear D gene. V was pared by 1 base and J by 3 bases, with 7 bases between. This CDR3 is built from 13 residues. The CDR3 nucleotides read TGTGCCAGCAGTTTAGTTCTGGGCTACGAGCAGTACTTC. This encodes CASSLVLGYEQYF.

This chain uses TRBV20-1 with TRBJ2-7; D unclear. Germline V gene data show CDR1 as DFQATT and CDR2 as SNEGSKA (reference sequence). The CDR3 runs to 13 residues. V was pared by 2 bases and J by 0 bases, with 8 bases between. In DNA form, the CDR3 reads TGCAGTGCTAGACCCGGGCACTCCTACGAGCAGTACTTC. Translation: CSARPGHSYEQYF.

The chain couples TRBV20-1 to TRBJ2-1; D may be TRBD2 (6 bases). Germline values: CDR1 DFQATT, CDR2 SNEGSKA (reference sequence). Trimming shortened V by 0 bases and J by 0 bases, and 9 bases separated the two germline ends. The CDR3 consists of 15 residues. The CDR3 loop is CSARDLASSYNEQFF. The CDR3 nucleotides are TGCAGTGCTAGAGATCTAGCGAGCTCCTACAATGAGCAGTTCTTC.

The V gene is TRBV10-3, the J gene TRBJ2-6, with a tentative D call TRBD1 (6 bases). CDR1 ENHRY and CDR2 SYGVKD come from the germline V gene. This CDR3 spans 15 amino acids. V was trimmed by 6 bases and J by 4 bases, leaving 13 bases between them. The CDR3 DNA reads TGTGCCATCAGACGCACAGGGCCCGGGGCCAACGTCCTGACTTTC. This translates into CAIRRTGPGANVLTF.

This clonotype turned up a few times. This chain links TRBV30 with TRBJ2-5, with TRBD2 matching 7 bases. With V trimmed by 4 bases and J by 3 bases, 8 bases remained unmatched. The germline V gene has CDR1 GTSNPN and CDR2 SVGIG (reference sequence). This CDR3 has 14 residues. The CDR3 sequence is CAWMRGGSEETQYF. CDR3 in DNA: TGTGCCTGGATGCGGGGAGGGAGCGAAGAGACCCAGTACTTC.

This clonotype was detected only once. V is TRBV19 and J is TRBJ2-7; perhaps TRBD1 as D (5 bases). The CDR3 runs 14 residues. Germline values: CDR1 LNHDA, CDR2 SQIVND (reference sequence). The V gene lost 5 bases and the J gene lost 6 bases, with 17 bases spanning the gap. The CDR3 is CASSPRPGISEQYF. As DNA, the CDR3 is TGTGCCAGTAGTCCTAGGCCAGGGATCTCCGAGCAGTACTTC.

The J gene is TRBJ1-2, the V gene TRBV7-9; D might be TRBD1 (5 bases). Germline V gene sequence: CDR1 SEHNR, CDR2 FQNEAQ (reference sequence). The CDR3 has 14 residues. V was trimmed by 3 bases and J by 5 bases, leaving 13 bases between them. Here the CDR3 DNA reads TGTGCCAGCAGCTTTCGGGGGGTTGAGTATGGCTACACCTTC. Translated: CASSFRGVEYGYTF.

Comments on this clonotype: This may come from a read error, since a much larger clone is one base off. The gene calls are TRBV6-6 and TRBJ2-1; no clear D. The CDR3 length is 13 residues. In germline, CDR1 is MNHNY, CDR2 SVGAGI (reference sequence). Trimming removed 6 bases at V and 12 bases at J, with 18 bases between. The CDR3 loop is CASSSSLVDGQFF. For the CDR3, the DNA is TGTGCCAGCAGCTCCTCGCTGGTCGATGGGCAGTTCTTC.

Remarks on this clonotype: A much larger clone differs by one base, so this may be a read error. The missing conserved phenylalanine or tryptophan at the end of this CDR3 makes a read error likely. The chain links TRBV6-5 to TRBJ1-2; D unresolved. Germline V CDR1 and CDR2: MNHEY, SVGAGI. The ends were cut back, 2 bases at V and 3 bases at J, with 7 bases in the middle. This CDR3 is built from 13 residues. Written as DNA, the CDR3 is TGTGCCAGCAGTTACGCCAGGTACTATGGCTACACCCTC. Its translation is CASSYARYYGYTL.

The chain uses TRBV20-1 and TRBJ1-6; a possible D gene is TRBD1 (6 bases). Looked up from germline, CDR1 is DFQATT and CDR2 is SNEGSKA (reference sequence). The CDR3 loop spans 13 amino acids. Deletions cut 6 bases from V and 6 bases from J, with 12 bases between. The CDR3 nucleotides are TGCAGTGCGCGGACAGCATCTAATTCACCCCTCCACTTT. Translated, it gives CSARTASNSPLHF.